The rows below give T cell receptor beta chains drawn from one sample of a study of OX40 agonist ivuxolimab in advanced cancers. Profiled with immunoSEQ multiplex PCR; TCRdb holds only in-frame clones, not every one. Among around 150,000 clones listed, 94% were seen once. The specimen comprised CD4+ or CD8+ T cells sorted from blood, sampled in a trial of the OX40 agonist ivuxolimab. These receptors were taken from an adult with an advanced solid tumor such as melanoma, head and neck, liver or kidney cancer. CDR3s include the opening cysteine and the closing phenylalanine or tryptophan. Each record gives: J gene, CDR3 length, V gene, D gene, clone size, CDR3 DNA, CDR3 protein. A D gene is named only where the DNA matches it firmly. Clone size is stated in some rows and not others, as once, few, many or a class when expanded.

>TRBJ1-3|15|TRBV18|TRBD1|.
TGTGCCAGCACGACAGGGGGAACTTCTGGAAACACCATATATTTT
CASTTGGTSGNTIYF
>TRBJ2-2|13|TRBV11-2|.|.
TGTGCCAGCAGCCAAATGGGGGCCGGGGAGCTGTTTTTT
CASSQMGAGELFF
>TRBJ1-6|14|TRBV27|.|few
TGTGCCAGCAGTCGCCGGGGGGATGGTTCACCCCTCCACTTT
CASSRRGDGSPLHF
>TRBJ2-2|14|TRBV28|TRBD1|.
TGTGCCAGCAGTTCGACAGGGGGCACCGGGGAGCTGTTTTTT
CASSSTGGTGELFF
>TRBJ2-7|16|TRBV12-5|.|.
TGTGCTAGTGGTCCTGGAGGTCGGGACGGAGCCTACGAGCAGTACTTC
CASGPGGRDGAYEQYF
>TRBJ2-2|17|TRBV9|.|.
TGTGCCAGCAGCGTAGTCGGCGGAGGGGCGGGTACCGGGGAGCTGTTTTTT
CASSVVGGGAGTGELFF
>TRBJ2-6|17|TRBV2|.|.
TGTGCCAGCAGTCAAGGCGCGGGGGCATCTGGGGCCAACGTCCTGACTTTC
CASSQGAGASGANVLTF
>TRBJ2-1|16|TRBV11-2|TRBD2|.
TGTGCCAGCAGCTTACCGGGACTAGCGGGAGGGGATGAGCAGTTCTTC
CASSLPGLAGGDEQFF
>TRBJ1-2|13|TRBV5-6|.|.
TGTGCCAGCAGCCTACAGGGAGACTATGGCTACACCTTC
CASSLQGDYGYTF
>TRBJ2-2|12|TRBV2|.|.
TGTGCCAGCACGTGGAACACCGGGGAGCTGTTTTTT
CASTWNTGELFF
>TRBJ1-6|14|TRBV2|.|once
TGTGCCAGCTGGAGGGAGTCGTATAATTCACCCCTCCACTTT
CASWRESYNSPLHF
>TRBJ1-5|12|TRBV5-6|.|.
TGTGCCAGCAGCTTTGGCGGTCAGCCCCAGCATTTT
CASSFGGQPQHF
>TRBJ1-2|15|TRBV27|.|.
TGTGCCAGCAGTTCCCTCGGCTTACCTAACTATGGCTACACCTTC
CASSSLGLPNYGYTF
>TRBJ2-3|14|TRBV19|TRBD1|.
TGTGCCAGTAGTACCGGGACAGGGGCCAATACGCAGTATTTT
CASSTGTGANTQYF
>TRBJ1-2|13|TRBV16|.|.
TGTGCCAGCAATACGGACGGCGTCTATGGCTACACCTTC
CASNTDGVYGYTF
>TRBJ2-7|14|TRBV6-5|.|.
TGTGCCAGCAGCGACCGGGACGGGAGCTACGAGCAGTACTTC
CASSDRDGSYEQYF
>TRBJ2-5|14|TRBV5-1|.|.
TGCGCCAGCAGCTCCCCAGGTGGTCAAGAGACCCAGTACTTC
CASSSPGGQETQYF
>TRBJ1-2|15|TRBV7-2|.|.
TGTGCCAGCAGGTACCTCGGTGCCCCAGGGGACGGCTACACCTTC
CASRYLGAPGDGYTF
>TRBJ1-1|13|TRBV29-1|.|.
TGCAGCGTTGCAGAAGGGGGGAACACTGAAGCTTTCTTT
CSVAEGGNTEAFF
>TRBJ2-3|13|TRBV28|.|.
TGTGCCAGCAGTGTAGATTCCACAGATACGCAGTATTTT
CASSVDSTDTQYF
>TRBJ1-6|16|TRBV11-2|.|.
TGTGCCAGCAGCATAGGACAGCCCTGGGGAGATTCACCCCTCCACTTT
CASSIGQPWGDSPLHF
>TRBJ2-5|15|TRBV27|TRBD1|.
TGTGCCAGCAGTTCCCTCATCACAGGGGGGGAGACCCAGTACTTC
CASSSLITGGETQYF
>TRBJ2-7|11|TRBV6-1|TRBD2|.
TGTGCCAGCAGTGAAAGGGCGGGGGGCCACTTC
CASSERAGGHF
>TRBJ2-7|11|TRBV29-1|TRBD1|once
TGCAGCGGCCTGACAGGGTACGAGCAGTACTTC
CSGLTGYEQYF
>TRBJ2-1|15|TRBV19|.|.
TGTGCCAGTAGTATCACGGACACCTACTACAATGAGCAGTTCTTC
CASSITDTYYNEQFF
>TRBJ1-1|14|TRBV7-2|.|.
TGTGCCAGCAGCAAACGGATGGTAGACACTGAAGCTTTCTTT
CASSKRMVDTEAFF
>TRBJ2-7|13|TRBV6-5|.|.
TGTGCCAGCAGGGTACCCTCACCGTACGAGCAGTACTTC
CASRVPSPYEQYF
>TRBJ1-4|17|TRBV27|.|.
TGTGCCAGCAGTTTAATGGGGGGCGCGGTAACTAATGAAAAACTGTTTTTT
CASSLMGGAVTNEKLFF
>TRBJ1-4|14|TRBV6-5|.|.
TGTGCCAGCAGCCGGGGCAGGTTGGGGGAAAAACTGTTTTTT
CASSRGRLGEKLFF
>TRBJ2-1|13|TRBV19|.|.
TGTGCCAGTAGTGCGGGCCCCTACAATGAGCAGTTCTTC
CASSAGPYNEQFF
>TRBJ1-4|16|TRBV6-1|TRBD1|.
TGTGCCAGCAGTGAACTTCGGACAGGGAGAAGTGAAAAACTGTTTTTT
CASSELRTGRSEKLFF
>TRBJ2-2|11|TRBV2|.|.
TGTGCCAGCAGCCGACTCGGGGAGCTGTTTTTT
CASSRLGELFF
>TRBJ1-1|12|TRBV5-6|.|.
TGTGCCAGCAGTCGGAGGCCCCATGAAGCTTTCTTT
CASSRRPHEAFF
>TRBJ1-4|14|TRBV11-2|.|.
TGTGCCAGCAGCTCAATGGACCGAGGACCTCGACTGTTTTTT
CASSSMDRGPRLFF
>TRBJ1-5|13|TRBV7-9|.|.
TGTGCCAGCAGCTTGGCTAGCAATCAGCCCCAGCATTTT
CASSLASNQPQHF
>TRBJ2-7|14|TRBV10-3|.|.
TGTGCCATCAGGGGAGTTAGGGGCTCCTACGAGCAGTACTTC
CAIRGVRGSYEQYF
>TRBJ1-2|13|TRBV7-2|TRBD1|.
TGTGCCAGCAGCTCACAGGGGAACTATGGCTACACCTTC
CASSSQGNYGYTF
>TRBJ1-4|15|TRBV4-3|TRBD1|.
TGCGCCAGCAAGAGGGGAAACAGGGGGAATGAAAAACTGTTTTTT
CASKRGNRGNEKLFF
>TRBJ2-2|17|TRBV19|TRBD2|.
TGTGCCAGTAGTTGGACTAGCGGGAGGTTGGGCACCGGGGAGCTGTTTTTT
CASSWTSGRLGTGELFF
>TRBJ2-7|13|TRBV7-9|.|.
TGTGCCAGCAGCCAATTGGCCTCCTACGAGCAGTACTTC
CASSQLASYEQYF
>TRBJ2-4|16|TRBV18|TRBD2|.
TGTGCCAGCTCATCGACTAGCGGGGGCGACAAAAACATTCAGTACTTC
CASSSTSGGDKNIQYF
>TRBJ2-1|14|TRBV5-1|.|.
TGCGCCAGCAGCTTGGCCTCGAGGAGCAATGAGCAGTTCTTC
CASSLASRSNEQFF
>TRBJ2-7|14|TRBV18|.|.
TGTGCCAGCTCACCCAGAAGGGAAACCTACGAGCAGTACTTC
CASSPRRETYEQYF
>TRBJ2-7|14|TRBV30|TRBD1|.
TGTGCCTGGAGTCCCCGGGACAGTCCCTACGAGCAGTACTTC
CAWSPRDSPYEQYF
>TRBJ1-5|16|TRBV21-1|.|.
TGTGCCAGCAGCAAAGGACTACAGACTAGCAATCAGCCCCAGCATTTT
CASSKGLQTSNQPQHF